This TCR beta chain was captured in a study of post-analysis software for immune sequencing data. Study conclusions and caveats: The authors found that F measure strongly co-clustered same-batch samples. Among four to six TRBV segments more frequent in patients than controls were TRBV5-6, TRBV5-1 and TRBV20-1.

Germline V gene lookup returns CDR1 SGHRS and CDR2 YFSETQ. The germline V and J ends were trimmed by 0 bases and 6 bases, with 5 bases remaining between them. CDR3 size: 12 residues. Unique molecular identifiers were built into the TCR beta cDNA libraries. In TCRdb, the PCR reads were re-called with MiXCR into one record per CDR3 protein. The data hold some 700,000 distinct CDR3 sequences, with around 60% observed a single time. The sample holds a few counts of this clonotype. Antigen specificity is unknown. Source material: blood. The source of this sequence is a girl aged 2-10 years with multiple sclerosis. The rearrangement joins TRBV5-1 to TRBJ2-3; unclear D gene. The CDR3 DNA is TGCGCCAGCAGCTTGGAGTGGGATACGCAGTATTTT. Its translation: CASSLEWDTQYF. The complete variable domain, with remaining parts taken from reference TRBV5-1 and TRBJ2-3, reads KAGVTQTPRYLIKTRGQQVTLSCSPISGHRSVSWYQQTPGQGLQFLFEYFSETQRNKGNFPGRFSGRQFSNSRSEMNVSTLELGDSALYLCASSLEWDTQYFGPGTRLTVL.